The 32 T cell receptor beta chains in this list originate from one sample, sequenced in a study of blood T cell repertoires in COVID-19. Produced via immunoSEQ multiplex PCR; TCRdb's table is partial and in-frame only. Of roughly 80,000 clones in the sample, under 85% were seen once. The sample comprised peripheral blood. Source of these receptors: a human donor in a cohort sampled during active COVID-19.

This chain connects TRBV7-8 to TRBJ1-3; a possible D gene is TRBD1 (5 bases). V was pared by 4 bases and J by 0 bases, with 10 bases between. The CDR3 sequence is 15 residues long. Looked up from germline, CDR1 is SGHVS and CDR2 is FQNEAQ. CDR3 coding DNA: TGTGCCAGCAGCTCTCAGGGTTCCTCTGGAAACACCATATATTTT. Encoded protein: CASSSQGSSGNTIYF.

The chain recombines TRBV5-6 with TRBJ2-5; D not certain. Germline-derived CDR1 and CDR2 are SGHDT and YYEEEE. The CDR3 runs 16 residues. Trimming left V 0 bases short and J 5 bases short, with 17 bases between. The CDR3: CASSLAVASVSETQYF. The CDR3 coding sequence is TGTGCCAGCAGCTTGGCTGTGGCCTCCGTTTCGGAGACCCAGTACTTC.

This chain connects TRBV4-2 to TRBJ2-4; D perhaps matches TRBD1 (6 bases). The V end lost 4 bases, the J end lost 2 bases, and 15 bases lay between the germline ends. CDR1 is LGHNA and CDR2 is YNFKEQ in the germline V gene. The CDR3 covers 16 residues. This chain's CDR3 is CASSLAGASTKNIQYF. The CDR3 DNA is TGTGCCAGCAGCCTCGCAGGGGCCAGCACCAAAAACATTCAGTACTTC.

This clone was detected only once. This chain links TRBV5-4 with TRBJ2-1; D gene unclear. Trimming left V 0 bases short and J 16 bases short, with 20 bases between. This CDR3 comprises 14 residues. Germline loops: CDR1 SGHNT, CDR2 YYREEE (reference sequence). The CDR3 region has the DNA TGTGCCAGCAGCTTGGAGAGGAGCCGGGTGGGTCAATTCTTC. It is translated as CASSLERSRVGQFF.

The rearrangement links TRBV6-5 to TRBJ1-5; no clear D gene. Germline CDR1 and CDR2: MNHEY and SVGAGI. The ends were cut back, 7 bases at V and 1 base at J, with 11 bases in the middle. This CDR3 spans 14 amino acids. CDR3 region: CASTDGVSNQPQHF. The CDR3 nucleotides read TGTGCCAGCACCGACGGGGTGAGCAATCAGCCCCAGCATTTT.

The chain carries TRBV6-4 and TRBJ1-4, with 12 bases matching TRBD1. In germline, CDR1 is MRHNA, CDR2 SNTAGT. Germline trimming cut 3 bases from V and 6 bases from J; bases unmatched to any gene: 5. The CDR3 consists of 16 residues. In DNA, the CDR3 is TGTGCCAGCAGTGAGGGACAGGGGGCGCGGGATGAAAAACTGTTTTTT. Translating gives CASSEGQGARDEKLFF.

This chain uses TRBV14 with TRBJ2-3; a possible D gene is TRBD2 (7 bases). The V end was cut by 4 bases, the J end by 7 bases, with 12 bases between. The CDR3 covers 13 residues. Germline lookup yields CDR1 SGHDN and CDR2 FVKESK. The CDR3 DNA reads TGTGCCAGCAGCCTCGGGGGGCCAAATACGCAGTATTTT. Amino acids: CASSLGGPNTQYF.

J is TRBJ2-7 and V is TRBV5-5, with 7 bases that match TRBD1. The CDR3 sequence is 14 residues long. Germline lookup yields CDR1 SGHKS and CDR2 YYEKEE (reference sequence). V lost 4 bases and J lost 6; bases outside the gene matches: 10. Written as DNA, the CDR3 is TGTGCCAGCAGCATCACGGGACAGCTTGTCGAGCAGTACTTC. This gives the protein CASSITGQLVEQYF.

A few counts support this clone. The chain is built from TRBV11-3 and TRBJ2-2; 10 positions agree with TRBD2. V lost 3 bases to trimming and J lost 1 base; unmatched junction nucleotides: 8. There are 18 residues in the CDR3. Germline V gene data show CDR1 as SGHNT and CDR2 as YENEEA. This CDR3 reads CASSFSSGRRLNTGELFF. The CDR3 nucleotides are TGTGCCAGCAGCTTTTCTAGCGGGAGACGACTGAACACCGGGGAGCTGTTTTTT.

This chain connects TRBV14 to TRBJ1-1; D gene uncertain. This CDR3 contains 14 residues. V lost 1 base and J 4 bases, leaving 10 bases between the germline ends. From germline, CDR1 is SGHDN and CDR2 FVKESK. The CDR3 sequence is CASSQGGRSTEAFF. The DNA for the CDR3 is TGTGCCAGCAGCCAAGGTGGGAGGAGCACTGAAGCTTTCTTT. Combining the CDR3 with reference TRBV14 and TRBJ1-1 gives the whole variable domain EAGVTQFPSHSVIEKGQTVTLRCDPISGHDNLYWYRRVMGKEIKFLLHFVKESKQDESGMPNNRFLAERTGGTYSTLKVQPAELEDSGVYFCASSQGGRSTEAFFGQGTRLTVV.

The rearrangement links TRBV28 to TRBJ2-1; D not certain. The germline gives CDR1 MDHEN, CDR2 SYDVKM. The V and J ends lost 10 bases and 2 bases respectively, with 12 bases between them. The CDR3 covers 13 residues. The CDR3 here is CATLVRPYNEQFF. DNA for the CDR3: TGTGCCACCCTCGTGCGGCCCTACAATGAGCAGTTCTTC.

V is TRBV10-3 and J is TRBJ2-3, with TRBD1 matching 9 bases. The CDR3 runs to 14 residues. Germline loops: CDR1 ENHRY, CDR2 SYGVKD. J was trimmed by 4 bases and V by 6 bases; bases with no gene match: 5. In DNA form, the CDR3 reads TGTGCCATCAGGGGGACAGGGAGTGCAGATACGCAGTATTTT. It yields the protein CAIRGTGSADTQYF.

The chain links TRBV5-4 to TRBJ1-1, with 10 bases identical to TRBD1. J lost 3 bases, V lost 1 base, and 6 bases had no gene match. In germline, CDR1 is SGHNT, CDR2 YYREEE (reference sequence). CDR3 size: 16 residues. The CDR3 here is CASSLRTGGSDTEAFF. CDR3 nucleotide sequence: TGTGCCAGCAGCTTGAGGACAGGGGGTTCTGACACTGAAGCTTTCTTT. Based on the CDR3 plus reference TRBV5-4 and TRBJ1-1, the full variable domain is ETGVTQSPTHLIKTRGQQVTLRCSSQSGHNTVSWYQQALGQGPQFIFQYYREEENGRGNFPPRFSGLQFPNYSSELNVNALELDDSALYLCASSLRTGGSDTEAFFGQGTRLTVV.

This clone was counted a few times. V gene TRBV28 combines with J gene TRBJ1-2; TRBD1 matches 10 bases. Germline V CDR1 and CDR2: MDHEN, SYDVKM. J gave up 5 bases and V 7 bases, and 7 bases lay outside the gene matches. The CDR3 is 14 amino acids. The CDR3 here is CASTKDRGFYGYTF. As DNA, the CDR3 is TGTGCCAGCACCAAGGACAGGGGGTTTTATGGCTACACCTTC.

This clone occurred a few times. The V gene is TRBV11-2, the J gene TRBJ2-7; D gene uncertain. The CDR3 runs to 13 residues. The V gene's germline CDR1 is SGHAT and CDR2 FQNNGV. The germline V and J ends were trimmed by 3 bases and 7 bases, with 13 bases remaining between them. CDR3 in DNA: TGTGCCAGCAGCTTTAGTCCAACCCGAGAGCAGTACTTC. This codes for CASSFSPTREQYF.

This chain connects TRBV9 to TRBJ2-7, with a tentative D call TRBD1 (6 bases). The V and J ends lost 4 bases and 1 base respectively, with 12 bases between them. CDR1 is SGDLS, CDR2 YYNGEE, per germline. There are 14 residues in the CDR3. The CDR3 protein is CASSPGQLSYEQYF. CDR3 DNA sequence: TGTGCCAGCAGCCCAGGACAGCTTTCCTACGAGCAGTACTTC.

This chain connects TRBV7-3 to TRBJ2-2; TRBD2 matches at 12 bases. Germline values: CDR1 SGHTA, CDR2 FQGTGA. The CDR3 contains 18 residues. Unmatched junction bases numbered 12, after V lost 4 bases and J lost 6 bases. DNA for the CDR3: TGTGCCAGCAGCTCCGGACTAGCGGGGCCAGCGGGATCCGGGGAGCTGTTTTTT. Amino acid sequence: CASSSGLAGPAGSGELFF. Full variable domain (rest looked up from reference TRBV7-3 and TRBJ2-2): GAGVSQTPSNKVTEKGKYVELRCDPISGHTALYWYRQSLGQGPEFLIYFQGTGAADDSGLPNDRFFAVRPEGSVSTLKIQRTERGDSAVYLCASSSGLAGPAGSGELFFGEGSRLTVL.

The V gene is TRBV4-2, the J gene TRBJ2-5, with unresolved D. Trimming pared 0 bases from V and 3 bases from J, leaving 5 bases between. Germline-derived CDR1 and CDR2 are LGHNA and YNFKEQ. The length of the CDR3 is 13 residues. The CDR3 DNA reads as TGTGCCAGCAGCCAAGACCTTGAAGAGACCCAGTACTTC. Protein: CASSQDLEETQYF.

V and J are TRBV24-1 and TRBJ1-1, with D possibly being TRBD1 (6 bases). The V end lost 11 bases, the J end lost 1 base, and 13 bases lay between the germline ends. Germline V gene sequence: CDR1 KGHDR, CDR2 SFDVKD. The CDR3 is made up of 13 amino acids. The CDR3 bases are TGTGCCATTCTGACAGGAGAGAACACTGAAGCTTTCTTT. It specifies CAILTGENTEAFF.

The chain joins TRBV29-1 to TRBJ2-5; D unresolved. This CDR3 has 13 amino acids. Trimming shortened V by 0 bases and J by 5 bases, and 10 bases separated the two germline ends. The germline CDR1 and CDR2 sequences are SQVTM and ANQGSEA. Here the CDR3 DNA reads TGCAGCGTTGAAGATCTGTCCGGGGAGACCCAGTACTTC. Translation: CSVEDLSGETQYF.

The chain joins TRBV19 to TRBJ2-4; a possible D gene is TRBD1 (5 bases). The CDR3 has 14 residues. The V gene's germline CDR1 is LNHDA and CDR2 SQIVND (reference sequence). Trimming removed 10 bases from V and 0 bases from J, with 13 bases in between. The CDR3 DNA reads as TGTGCCAAAACAAGAGACAGAGCCAAAAACATTCAGTACTTC. Protein product: CAKTRDRAKNIQYF.

V is TRBV29-1 and J is TRBJ1-1, with D possibly being TRBD1 (6 bases). Germline-derived CDR1 and CDR2 are SQVTM and ANQGSEA. The CDR3 has 14 residues. V was clipped by 6 bases and J by 3 bases, with 17 bases between them. The CDR3 reads CSVSRGAGDTEAFF. As DNA, the CDR3 is TGCAGCGTGTCGCGGGGGGCCGGGGACACTGAAGCTTTCTTT.

The chain recombines TRBV6-1 with TRBJ2-7; 8 bases match TRBD1. Looked up from germline, CDR1 is MNHNS and CDR2 is SASEGT. This CDR3 is built from 14 residues. V lost 2 bases and J lost 4; bases outside the gene matches: 4. The CDR3 region has the DNA TGTGCCAGCAGTGAACGGACAGGGCGATACGAGCAGTACTTC. Its protein product is CASSERTGRYEQYF.

In DNA form, the CDR3 reads TGTGCCAGCAGCCTGACAGAATCTGGGGCCAACGTCCTGACTTTC. This translates into CASSLTESGANVLTF. The J gene is TRBJ2-6, the V gene TRBV28; tentatively, D is TRBD1 (5 bases). The CDR3 is 15 residues long. CDR1 is MDHEN, CDR2 SYDVKM, per germline. Trimming pared 6 bases from V and 1 base from J, leaving 10 bases between.

The V call is TRBV28, the J call TRBJ1-2, with 8 bases fitting TRBD1. Germline V gene sequence: CDR1 MDHEN, CDR2 SYDVKM. Trimming took 7 bases from V and 8 from J; bases not matched to a gene: 12. This CDR3 spans 14 amino acids. The CDR3 nucleotides are TGTGCCAGCATTGCCCCCGGACAGGGAGGAGGCTACACCTTC. It yields the protein CASIAPGQGGGYTF.

The chain links TRBV11-1 to TRBJ2-1, with 9 bases matching TRBD2. CDR3 length equals 16 residues. J was trimmed by 1 base and V by 2 bases; bases with no gene match: 3. Germline V CDR1 and CDR2: SGHAT, FQDESV (reference sequence). The CDR3 DNA follows: TGTGCCAGCAGCTTATACGCGGGAGGGTCCTACAATGAGCAGTTCTTC. Translating gives CASSLYAGGSYNEQFF. Combining the CDR3 with reference TRBV11-1 and TRBJ2-1 gives the whole variable domain EAEVAQSPRYKITEKSQAVAFWCDPISGHATLYWYRQILGQGPELLVQFQDESVVDDSQLPKDRFSAERLKGVDSTLKIQPAELGDSAMYLCASSLYAGGSYNEQFFGPGTRLTVL.

In DNA form, the CDR3 reads TGTGCCAGCAGCCAAAGGACAGGGGGAAATAGCAATCAGCCCCAGCATTTT. This encodes CASSQRTGGNSNQPQHF. The chain recombines TRBV3-1 (or the pseudogene TRBV3-2) with TRBJ1-5, with 10 bases fitting TRBD1. The V segment lost 2 bases and the J segment 0 bases; nucleotides outside the gene matches: 4. The CDR3 runs 17 residues. In germline, CDR1 is LGHDT, CDR2 YNNKEL (reference sequence).

In this sample, this clone turned up once. The genes are TRBV7-2 and TRBJ2-3, with 9 bases matching TRBD2. V dropped 5 bases and J dropped 3; count of bases not matched to a gene: 9. Germline CDR1 and CDR2: SGHTA and FQGNSA. The CDR3 contains 16 residues. The CDR3 here is CASSQRREGRTDTQYF. CDR3 nucleotides: TGTGCCAGCAGCCAAAGGCGGGAGGGCCGGACAGATACGCAGTATTTT.

This clone was recorded a few times. This chain joins TRBV7-2 and TRBJ2-7; D may be TRBD2 (5 bases). Trimming shortened V by 7 bases and J by 2 bases, and 15 bases separated the two germline ends. The germline V gene encodes CDR1 SGHTA and CDR2 FQGNSA. There are 14 residues in the CDR3. The CDR3 reads CASTLDFVTYEQYF. The CDR3 DNA follows: TGTGCCAGCACCTTGGACTTCGTAACCTACGAGCAGTACTTC.

This chain joins TRBV7-8 and TRBJ2-7, with TRBD1 identical over 7 bases. This CDR3 region has 15 residues. Germline trimming cut 5 bases from V and 2 bases from J; bases unmatched to any gene: 9. In germline, CDR1 is SGHVS, CDR2 FQNEAQ. The CDR3 DNA is TGTGCCAGCAGCCTAAGACAGGGATTACCCTACGAGCAGTACTTC. Translating gives CASSLRQGLPYEQYF.

The count of this clone is one. The chain combines TRBV6-1 with TRBJ2-4, with 7 bases aligning to TRBD2. Germline CDR1 and CDR2: MNHNS and SASEGT. V shed 4 bases, J shed 3 bases, and the junction held 9 bases outside the gene matches. This CDR3 is built from 16 residues. The CDR3 DNA follows: TGTGCCAGCAGTGTCCGGCTAGCGGACCTCAAAAACATTCAGTACTTC. The encoded protein is CASSVRLADLKNIQYF.

This clone appeared a single time. The chain employs TRBV7-3 and TRBJ2-1; a weak D match, TRBD1 (5 bases). This CDR3 is built from 15 residues. Trimming cost V 5 bases and J 3 bases, with 14 bases left between them. CDR1 and CDR2 (germline): SGHTA, FQGTGA. The CDR3 loop is CASSPPGGHYNEQFF. The CDR3 nucleotides are TGTGCCAGCAGCCCCCCCGGCGGACACTACAATGAGCAGTTCTTC.